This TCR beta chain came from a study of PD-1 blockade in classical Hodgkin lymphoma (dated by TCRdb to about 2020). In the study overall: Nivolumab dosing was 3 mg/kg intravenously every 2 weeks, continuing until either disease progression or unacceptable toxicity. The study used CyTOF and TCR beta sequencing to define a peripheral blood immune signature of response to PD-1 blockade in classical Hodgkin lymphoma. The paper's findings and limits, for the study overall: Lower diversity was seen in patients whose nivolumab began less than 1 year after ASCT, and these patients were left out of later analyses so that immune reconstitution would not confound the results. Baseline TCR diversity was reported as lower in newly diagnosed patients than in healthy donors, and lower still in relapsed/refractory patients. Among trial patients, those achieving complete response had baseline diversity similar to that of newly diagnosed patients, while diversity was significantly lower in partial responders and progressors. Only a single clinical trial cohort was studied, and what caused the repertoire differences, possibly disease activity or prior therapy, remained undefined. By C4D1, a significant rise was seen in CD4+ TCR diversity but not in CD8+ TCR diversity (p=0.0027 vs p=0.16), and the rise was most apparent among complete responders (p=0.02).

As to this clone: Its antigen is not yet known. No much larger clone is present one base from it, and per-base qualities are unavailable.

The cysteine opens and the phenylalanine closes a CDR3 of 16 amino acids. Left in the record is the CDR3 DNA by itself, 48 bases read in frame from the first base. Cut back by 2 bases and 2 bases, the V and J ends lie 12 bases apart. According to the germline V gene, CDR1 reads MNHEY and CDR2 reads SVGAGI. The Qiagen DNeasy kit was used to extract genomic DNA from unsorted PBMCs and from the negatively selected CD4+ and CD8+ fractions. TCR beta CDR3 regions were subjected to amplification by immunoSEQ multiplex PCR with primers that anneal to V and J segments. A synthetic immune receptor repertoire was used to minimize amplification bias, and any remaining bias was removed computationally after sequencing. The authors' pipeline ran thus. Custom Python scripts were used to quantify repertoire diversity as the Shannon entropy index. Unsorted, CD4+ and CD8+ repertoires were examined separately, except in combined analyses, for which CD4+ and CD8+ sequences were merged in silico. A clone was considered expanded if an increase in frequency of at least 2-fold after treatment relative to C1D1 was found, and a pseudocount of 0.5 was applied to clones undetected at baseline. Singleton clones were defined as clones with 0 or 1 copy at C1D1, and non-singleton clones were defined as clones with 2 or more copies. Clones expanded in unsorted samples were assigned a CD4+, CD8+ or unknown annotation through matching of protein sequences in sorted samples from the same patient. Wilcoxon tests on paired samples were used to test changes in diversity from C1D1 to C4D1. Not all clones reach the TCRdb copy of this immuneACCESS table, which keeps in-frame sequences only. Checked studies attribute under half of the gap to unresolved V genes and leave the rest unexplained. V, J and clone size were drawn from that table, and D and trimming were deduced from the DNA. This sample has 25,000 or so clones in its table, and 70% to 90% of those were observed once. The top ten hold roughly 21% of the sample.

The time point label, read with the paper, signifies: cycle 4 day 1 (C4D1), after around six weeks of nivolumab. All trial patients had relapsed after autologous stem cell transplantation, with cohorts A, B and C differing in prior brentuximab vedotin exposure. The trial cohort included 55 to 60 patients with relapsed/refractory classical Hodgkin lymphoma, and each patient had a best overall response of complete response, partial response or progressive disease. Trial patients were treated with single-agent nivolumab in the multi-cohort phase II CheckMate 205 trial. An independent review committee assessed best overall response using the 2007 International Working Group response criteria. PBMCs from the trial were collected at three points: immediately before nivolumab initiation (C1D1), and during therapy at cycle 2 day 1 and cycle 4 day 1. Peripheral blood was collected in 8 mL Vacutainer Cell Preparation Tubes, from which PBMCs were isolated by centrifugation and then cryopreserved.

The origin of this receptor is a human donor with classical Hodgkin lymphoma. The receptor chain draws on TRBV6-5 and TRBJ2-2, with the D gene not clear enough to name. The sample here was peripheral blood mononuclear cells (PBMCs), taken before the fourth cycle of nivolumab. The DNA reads TGTGCCAGCAGTTACCACGCCCCGGCAAACACCGGGGAGCTGTTTTTT. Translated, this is CASSYHAPANTGELFF.